What follows are 18 T cell receptor beta chains derived from one specimen sequenced in a study of tumor-infiltrating lymphocytes in localized non-small cell lung cancer. The data were produced by immunoSEQ multiplex PCR, yet TCRdb's version contains in-frame clones alone and is incomplete. The table shows around 16,000 clones, with around 74% occurring only once. Sequenced: lung tumor tissue. The source of these receptors is a human donor with non-small cell lung cancer.

The chain combines TRBV5-4 with TRBJ2-6; 9 bases align to TRBD1. V lost 4 bases to trimming and J lost 2 bases; unmatched junction nucleotides: 7. The CDR3 spans 17 residues. The germline V gene encodes CDR1 SGHNT and CDR2 YYREEE (reference sequence). In nucleotides, the CDR3 is TGTGCCAGCAGCCCCGGACAGGGGAGGACTGGGGCCAACGTCCTGACTTTC. It yields the protein CASSPGQGRTGANVLTF.

The chain links TRBV7-6 to TRBJ1-4; 7 nucleotides match TRBD1. The germline gives CDR1 SGHVS, CDR2 FNYEAQ. This CDR3 is built from 17 residues. V lost 3 bases and J lost 8; bases outside the gene matches: 15. The CDR3 reads CASSFLFPVGQWEKLFF. The DNA of the CDR3 is TGTGCCAGCAGCTTTCTATTTCCTGTGGGACAGTGGGAAAAACTGTTTTTT.

The chain employs TRBV29-1 and TRBJ2-3, with 8 bases that match TRBD2. Germline assignment: CDR1 SQVTM and CDR2 ANQGSEA. V shed 6 bases, J shed 6 bases, and the junction held 8 bases outside the gene matches. There are 13 residues in the CDR3. Here the CDR3 DNA reads TGCAGCGTAGTCAGCGGGAGTTGGGATACGCAGTATTTT. Translating it yields CSVVSGSWDTQYF.

V gene TRBV7-3 combines with J gene TRBJ2-1; TRBD2 aligns across 7 bases. The ends lost 4 bases at V and 6 bases at J; junction bases unmatched: 9. Germline CDR1 reads SGHTA; CDR2 reads FQGTGA. The CDR3 sequence is 15 residues long. The CDR3 DNA sequence: TGTGCCAGCAGCTCAGGCGTGGGGGGGGGCAATGAGCAGTTCTTC. Translating gives CASSSGVGGGNEQFF.

The chain combines TRBV6-6 with TRBJ2-5; D is uncertain. Trimming removed 2 bases from V and 4 bases from J, with 2 bases in between. Germline V lookup: CDR1 MNHNY, CDR2 SVGAGI (reference sequence). The CDR3 is 11 residues long. The CDR3 bases are TGTGCCAGCAGTTACGGAGAGACCCAGTACTTC. This encodes CASSYGETQYF.

This clone was detected once. This chain joins TRBV28 and TRBJ2-2; 9 nucleotides match TRBD2. The V gene end was trimmed by 0 bases and the J gene end by 2 bases; junction bases not matched to a gene: 10. Germline V lookup: CDR1 MDHEN, CDR2 SYDVKM. The CDR3 extends over 19 amino acids. The CDR3 nucleotides read TGTGCCAGCAGTTTATGGGGGCCTCGACTAGCGGAAAACACCGGGGAGCTGTTTTTT. This gives the protein CASSLWGPRLAENTGELFF.

V and J are TRBV30 and TRBJ1-6, with D possibly being TRBD1 (6 bases). Looked up from germline, CDR1 is GTSNPN and CDR2 is SVGIG (reference sequence). CDR3 length: 14 amino acids. V dropped 7 bases and J dropped 7 bases, with 17 bases sitting between them. CDR3 sequence reads: CASQGLRRNSPLHF. Written as DNA, the CDR3 is TGTGCCTCCCAGGGGCTAAGGAGAAATTCACCCCTCCACTTT.

The chain joins TRBV11-1 to TRBJ2-7; TRBD1 agrees at 7 bases. CDR1 and CDR2 (germline): SGHAT, FQDESV (reference sequence). With 3 bases clipped from V and 2 bases from J, the junction kept 10 bases outside the gene matches. There are 16 residues in the CDR3. CDR3 bases: TGTGCCAGCAGCTTTGCCACTACAGGGGCGGCCTACGAGCAGTACTTC. It translates to CASSFATTGAAYEQYF.

The V and J genes are TRBV15 and TRBJ2-2, with 10 bases identical to TRBD1. This CDR3 spans 18 amino acids. V gave up 3 bases and J gave up 2 bases; unmatched junction bases: 9. Germline V gene lookup returns CDR1 LNHNV and CDR2 YYDKDF (reference sequence). CDR3 in amino acids: CATSRSGTGARNTGELFF. The CDR3 DNA sequence: TGTGCCACCAGCAGGTCCGGGACAGGGGCGAGAAACACCGGGGAGCTGTTTTTT.

This clone was seen once. The J gene is TRBJ2-3, the V gene TRBV14, with D tentatively TRBD2 (5 bases). Germline CDR1 and CDR2: SGHDN and FVKESK. Between the trimmed V and J ends, which lost 1 base and 8 bases, there was a span of 13 bases. The CDR3 runs to 14 residues. CDR3 coding DNA: TGTGCCAGCAGCCAAGGGACTCTCAAGGTTACGCAGTATTTT. It yields the protein CASSQGTLKVTQYF. Full variable domain (remainder filled in from reference TRBV14 and TRBJ2-3): EAGVTQFPSHSVIEKGQTVTLRCDPISGHDNLYWYRRVMGKEIKFLLHFVKESKQDESGMPNNRFLAERTGGTYSTLKVQPAELEDSGVYFCASSQGTLKVTQYFGPGTRLTVL.

This rearrangement joins TRBV4-2 to TRBJ2-3; a possible D gene is TRBD2 (6 bases). CDR1 and CDR2 from the germline V gene are LGHNA and YNFKEQ. There are 14 residues in the CDR3. Trimming left V 2 bases short and J 2 bases short, with 8 bases between. CDR3 nucleotides: TGTGCCAGCAGCCAACCTAGCGACACAGATACGCAGTATTTT. Its protein product is CASSQPSDTDTQYF.

The chain links TRBV15 to TRBJ1-4; possibly TRBD1 for D (5 bases). CDR1 is LNHNV, CDR2 YYDKDF, per germline (reference sequence). V dropped 3 bases and J dropped 7 bases, with 15 bases sitting between them. The length of the CDR3 is 15 residues. The CDR3 DNA sequence: TGTGCCACCAGCAGTCCGTTAGGGGCGGGTGAAAAACTGTTTTTT. Translating it yields CATSSPLGAGEKLFF.

The chain recombines TRBV6-1 with TRBJ1-1; 7 nucleotides line up with TRBD1. V lost 5 bases and J lost 7; bases outside the gene matches: 7. CDR1 is MNHNS and CDR2 is SASEGT in the germline V gene. There are 13 residues in the CDR3. CDR3 DNA: TGTGCCAGCAGTCCAAACGACAGGGTTGAAGCTTTCTTT. It encodes CASSPNDRVEAFF.

The J gene is TRBJ2-3, the V gene TRBV5-5, with no clear D. The germline CDR1 and CDR2 sequences are SGHKS and YYEKEE (reference sequence). V was pared by 1 base and J by 4 bases, with 19 bases between. This CDR3 region has 17 residues. The chain's CDR3 is CASSLPSTQSRSDTQYF. In nucleotides, the CDR3 is TGTGCCAGCAGCTTGCCCTCCACCCAGAGTCGGTCAGATACGCAGTATTTT.

The chain carries TRBV6-5 and TRBJ1-2, with D possibly matching TRBD1 (6 bases). Per germline, CDR1 MNHEY and CDR2 SVGAGI. The CDR3 sequence is 14 residues long. The V gene lost 5 bases and the J gene lost 8 bases, with 18 bases spanning the gap. CDR3 bases: TGTGCCAGCAGTACCCTCGGGGGGGCGGGAGGCTACACCTTC. Residues: CASSTLGGAGGYTF.

The chain is built from TRBV2 and TRBJ2-3; perhaps D is TRBD1 or TRBD2 (5 bases each). CDR3 length: 15 amino acids. The ends were cut back, 4 bases at V and 2 bases at J, with 13 bases in the middle. The germline CDR1 and CDR2 sequences are SNHLY and FYNNEI. The CDR3 DNA follows: TGTGCCAGCAGTGTTGGGACCTCCTACACAGATACGCAGTATTTT. This sequence encodes CASSVGTSYTDTQYF. Looking up the rest from reference TRBV2 and TRBJ2-3 gives the full variable domain: EPEVTQTPSHQVTQMGQEVILRCVPISNHLYFYWYRQILGQKVEFLVSFYNNEISEKSEIFDDQFSVERPDGSNFTLKIRSTKLEDSAMYFCASSVGTSYTDTQYFGPGTRLTVL.

V gene TRBV27 combines with J gene TRBJ2-2, with no clear D. The germline V and J ends were trimmed by 6 bases and 5 bases, with 7 bases remaining between them. CDR3 length equals 12 residues. Germline lookup yields CDR1 MNHEY and CDR2 SMNVEV (reference sequence). This CDR3 is CASRSGTGELFF. The CDR3 bases are TGTGCCAGCAGGTCTGGGACCGGGGAGCTGTTTTTT.

The chain recombines TRBV6-4 with TRBJ1-1; D gene uncertain. Looked up from germline, CDR1 is MRHNA and CDR2 is SNTAGT. With 7 bases removed from V and 1 base from J, the gap between germline ends came to 13 bases. This CDR3 has 14 amino acids. In nucleotides, the CDR3 is TGTGCCAGCACCCCTTCTCCGGGGAACACTGAAGCTTTCTTT. As protein: CASTPSPGNTEAFF.